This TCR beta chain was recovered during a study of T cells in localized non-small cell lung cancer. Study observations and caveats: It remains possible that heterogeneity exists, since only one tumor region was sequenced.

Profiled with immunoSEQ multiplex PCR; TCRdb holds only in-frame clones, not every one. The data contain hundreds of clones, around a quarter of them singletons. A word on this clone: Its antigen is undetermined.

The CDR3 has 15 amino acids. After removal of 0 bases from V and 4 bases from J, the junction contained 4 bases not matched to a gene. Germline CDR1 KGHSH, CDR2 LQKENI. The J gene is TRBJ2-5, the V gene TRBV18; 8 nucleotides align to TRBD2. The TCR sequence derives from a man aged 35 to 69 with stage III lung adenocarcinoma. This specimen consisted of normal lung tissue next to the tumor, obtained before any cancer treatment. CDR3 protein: CASSPPASGSETQYF. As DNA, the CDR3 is TGTGCCAGCTCACCACCCGCTAGCGGGTCAGAGACCCAGTACTTC.